This record looks at one T cell receptor beta chain sequence and its context. The junction and the germline gene differ at one end; a read error may be behind it. This sample stems from a study of blood T cell repertoires in COVID-19. The wider study: Italy, Spain and the United States were the sources of the convalescent and acute COVID-19 samples. From T cells, B-cell-depleted T cells, or PBMCs came the material, which was cDNA or gDNA.

This CDR3 region has 13 residues. In germline, CDR1 is SSHAT, CDR2 FNYEAQ (reference sequence). In the source study's methods: Amplification with reference gene primers provided the estimates of nucleated cell counts. Measured with immunoSEQ multiplex PCR; TCRdb has only the in-frame clones, and not every one. V, J and clone size are those of that table, while D and trimming were read from the DNA. Here the sample spans under 300,000 clones, 81% being singletons. The rearrangement joins TRBV7-7 to TRBJ2-5; D is undetermined. The receptor's source is an older woman with active or convalescent COVID-19. The sequencing sample was made of peripheral blood. CDR3: CASSWAHQETQYF. CDR3 coding DNA: TGTGCTAGCAGCTGGGCACACCAAGAGACCCAGTACTTC.